The 27 T cell receptor beta chains listed next were all sequenced from one sample in a study of CD8+CD57+ T cells in acquired aplastic anemia. Profiles of TCR beta VDJ and CDR3 were generated from a genomic DNA template. TCRdb reprocessed the reads with MiXCR, giving one entry per CDR3 protein. The data show roughly 180,000 distinct CDR3 sequences, just over 45% seen once. Sequencing was carried out using sorted CD4+, CD8+, or CD8+CD57+ T cells (not recorded which) from PBMCs. All receptors derive from a human donor in good health.

In this sample, this clonotype turned up many times. The chain has TRBV13 and TRBJ1-1; possible D gene TRBD1, 5 bases. The V end was cut by 2 bases, the J end by 9 bases, with 7 bases between. This CDR3 has 11 residues. Germline V gene data show CDR1 as PRHDT and CDR2 as FYEKMQ (reference sequence). The CDR3 region has the DNA TGTGCCAGCAGCTTAAAGGGGAAAGCTTTCTTT. This gives the protein CASSLKGKAFF.

V and J are TRBV10-3 and TRBJ2-7, with D unclear. Germline V CDR1 and CDR2: ENHRY, SYGVKD. Trimming removed 3 bases at V and 6 bases at J, with 6 bases between. The length of the CDR3 is 11 residues. CDR3 DNA sequence: TGTGCCATCAGTGACGCCCTCGAGCAGTACTTC. Translated: CAISDALEQYF.

The table lists this clonotype with a count of one. The chain combines TRBV24-1 with TRBJ2-1, with 14 bases identical to TRBD2. V was clipped by 10 bases and J by 7 bases; unmatched bases: 8. This CDR3 is built from 15 residues. Germline V gene lookup returns CDR1 KGHDR and CDR2 SFDVKD. The CDR3 nucleotides are TGTGCCACTAAACACGGGACTAGCGGGAGAAATGAGCAGTTCTTC. Translation: CATKHGTSGRNEQFF.

The sample holds a few counts of this clonotype. The chain joins TRBV6-1 to TRBJ1-5, with 10 bases identical to TRBD1. Trimming took 1 base from V and 12 from J; bases not matched to a gene: 9. This CDR3 has 15 residues. Germline-derived CDR1 and CDR2 are MNHNS and SASEGT. The CDR3, as DNA: TGTGCCAGCAGTGAAGGGGGGACAGGGGCAAGGGTCCAGCATTTT. Translation gives CASSEGGTGARVQHF.

The V call is TRBV4-1, the J call TRBJ2-7; 7 nucleotides match TRBD1. Trimming cost V 2 bases and J 3 bases; bases outside gene matches: 1. The germline CDR1 and CDR2 sequences are MGHRA and YSYEKL. The CDR3 runs to 13 residues. Here the CDR3 reads CASSQRQGYEQYF. The DNA for the CDR3 is TGCGCCAGCAGCCAACGACAGGGCTACGAGCAGTACTTC.

As regards this clonotype: Since a much larger clone is just one base distant, this may be a read error. The V gene is TRBV19, the J gene TRBJ1-5; 8 bases match TRBD1. With 6 bases clipped from V and 6 bases from J, the junction kept 4 bases outside the gene matches. Germline-derived CDR1 and CDR2 are LNHDA and SQIVND (reference sequence). The CDR3 covers 13 residues. The CDR3 loop reads CASRDRGIQPQHF. The CDR3 DNA is TGTGCCAGTAGAGACAGGGGTATTCAGCCCCAGCATTTT.

This clonotype was recorded at least ten times. The chain carries TRBV5-6 and TRBJ1-2; unclear D gene. CDR3 size: 14 residues. Trimming removed 5 bases at V and 4 bases at J, with 15 bases between. Germline V lookup: CDR1 SGHDT, CDR2 YYEEEE. CDR3 region: CASRPRGSGYGYTF. For the CDR3, the DNA is TGTGCCAGCAGACCCCGGGGATCGGGCTATGGCTACACCTTC.

This clonotype has only one observation. The chain is built from TRBV7-8 and TRBJ2-1, with 12 bases lining up with TRBD2. The germline V gene has CDR1 SGHVS and CDR2 FQNEAQ. V was pared by 5 bases and J by 2 bases, with 4 bases of the junction left unmatched. The CDR3 totals 16 residues. The CDR3 loop is CASSTSGRKTYNEQFF. The CDR3 DNA follows: TGTGCCAGCAGCACTAGCGGGAGGAAAACCTACAATGAGCAGTTCTTC.

This clonotype was seen a handful of times. The CDR3 region is CASSYGQGKRVYQPQHF. The CDR3 bases are TGTGCCAGCAGTTACGGTCAGGGAAAGAGGGTCTATCAGCCCCAGCATTTT. The chain is built from TRBV6-5 and TRBJ1-5; D perhaps matches TRBD1 (5 bases). The CDR3 length is 17 residues. Deletions cut 2 bases from V and 5 bases from J, with 19 bases between. The V gene's germline CDR1 is MNHEY and CDR2 SVGAGI.

The chain links TRBV7-2 to TRBJ2-5; a weak D match, TRBD1 (6 bases). The CDR3 consists of 16 residues. Germline V gene sequence: CDR1 SGHTA, CDR2 FQGNSA. V lost 0 bases and J 5 bases, leaving 16 bases between the germline ends. CDR3 nucleotide sequence: TGTGCCAGCAGCTTAGCGTCCACAGGGCCGTGGGAGACCCAGTACTTC. Amino acid sequence: CASSLASTGPWETQYF.

The V and J genes are TRBV19 and TRBJ2-5; 7 nucleotides agree with TRBD2. V dropped 8 bases and J dropped 5; count of bases not matched to a gene: 11. The V gene's germline CDR1 is LNHDA and CDR2 SQIVND (reference sequence). The CDR3 is made up of 14 amino acids. The CDR3 DNA reads TGTGCCAGTCGGGTGGGGCTAGCGGCCGAGACCCAGTACTTC. Its protein product is CASRVGLAAETQYF.

The V and J genes are TRBV7-3 and TRBJ2-2, with a tentative D call TRBD2 (5 bases). This CDR3 spans 13 amino acids. Germline loops: CDR1 SGHTA, CDR2 FQGTGA. V was cut by 4 bases and J by 4 bases, with 7 bases left in between. CDR3 nucleotide sequence: TGTGCCAGCAGCTCCGGGATCACCGGGGAGCTGTTTTTT. Translated: CASSSGITGELFF.

This clonotype was counted ten times or more. The rearrangement uses TRBV10-2 and TRBJ1-5; TRBD1 matches at 9 bases. V lost 4 bases and J lost 1; bases outside the gene matches: 2. There are 15 residues in the CDR3. Germline V gene data show CDR1 as WSHSY and CDR2 as SAAADI. CDR3 residues: CASSGDRASNQPQHF. The CDR3 DNA follows: TGCGCCAGCAGTGGGGACAGGGCGAGCAATCAGCCCCAGCATTTT.

The CDR3 loop reads CSARDTKESYEQYF. The CDR3 DNA reads as TGCAGTGCTAGAGATACGAAGGAGTCCTACGAGCAGTACTTC. The chain joins TRBV20-1 to TRBJ2-7; D call uncertain. This CDR3 has 14 residues. Germline CDR1 is DFQATT and CDR2 is SNEGSKA (reference sequence). Between the trimmed V and J ends, which lost 0 bases and 1 base, there was a span of 10 bases.

This clonotype was seen at least ten times. The CDR3 loop reads CASSPTPSYNEQFF. In DNA form, the CDR3 reads TGTGCCAGCAGCCCGACACCCTCCTACAATGAGCAGTTCTTC. The chain uses TRBV7-3 and TRBJ2-1; D unresolved. Trimming pared 5 bases from V and 0 bases from J, leaving 8 bases between. In germline, CDR1 is SGHTA, CDR2 FQGTGA. This CDR3 has 14 amino acids. Together with reference TRBV7-3 and TRBJ2-1, the CDR3 gives the full variable domain: GAGVSQTPSNKVTEKGKYVELRCDPISGHTALYWYRQSLGQGPEFLIYFQGTGAADDSGLPNDRFFAVRPEGSVSTLKIQRTERGDSAVYLCASSPTPSYNEQFFGPGTRLTVL.

The rearrangement joins TRBV19 to TRBJ1-2; 7 bases fit TRBD1. V was clipped by 7 bases and J by 4 bases; unmatched bases: 12. This CDR3 contains 15 residues. In germline, CDR1 is LNHDA, CDR2 SQIVND (reference sequence). This CDR3 reads CASNLGTVVPYGYTF. CDR3 coding DNA: TGTGCCAGTAACCTCGGGACAGTAGTTCCCTATGGCTACACCTTC.

This clonotype occurred once. The chain combines TRBV30 with TRBJ2-1; 9 bases match TRBD2. The CDR3 covers 17 residues. Trimming took 3 bases from V and 12 from J; bases not matched to a gene: 21. Germline assignment: CDR1 GTSNPN and CDR2 SVGIG (reference sequence). The DNA for the CDR3 is TGTGCCTGGAGGGGGCGTCTTAGCGGGAGTAGGGAAGGGCCGCAGTTCTTC. It encodes CAWRGRLSGSREGPQFF.

At least ten counts were recorded for this clonotype. The V gene is TRBV5-4, the J gene TRBJ2-2, with TRBD1 identical over 8 bases. Germline V gene data show CDR1 as SGHNT and CDR2 as YYREEE (reference sequence). The CDR3 length is 17 residues. V trimming: 1 base; J trimming: 5 bases; junction bases outside the gene matches: 10. The CDR3 reads CASSLKTGGSGTGELFF. The CDR3 DNA reads as TGTGCCAGCAGCTTGAAAACAGGGGGATCGGGAACCGGGGAGCTGTTTTTT. Drawing the rest from reference TRBV5-4 and TRBJ2-2, the complete variable domain is ETGVTQSPTHLIKTRGQQVTLRCSSQSGHNTVSWYQQALGQGPQFIFQYYREEENGRGNFPPRFSGLQFPNYSSELNVNALELDDSALYLCASSLKTGGSGTGELFFGEGSRLTVL.

This clonotype was seen at least ten times. The V gene is TRBV18, the J gene TRBJ2-7; 8 bases map to TRBD2. Germline assignment: CDR1 KGHSH and CDR2 LQKENI. Losses at the gene ends were 8 bases for V and 9 bases for J; bases not matched to a gene: 12. This CDR3 has 13 amino acids. The chain's CDR3 is CASQSVREERQYF. The CDR3 DNA sequence: TGTGCCAGCCAAAGCGTGCGGGAGGAACGGCAGTACTTC.

This clonotype was recorded at least ten times. This chain connects TRBV11-2 to TRBJ1-5, with D unresolved. The length of the CDR3 is 16 residues. The germline V gene encodes CDR1 SGHAT and CDR2 FQNNGV. The ends were cut back, 2 bases at V and 0 bases at J, with 11 bases in the middle. The CDR3 DNA reads TGTGCCAGCAGCTTAAATGGGTGGGATAGCAATCAGCCCCAGCATTTT. It codes for CASSLNGWDSNQPQHF.

A remark on this clonotype: The junction differs from germline at one of its ends, possibly a read error. This rearrangement joins TRBV20-1 to TRBJ1-6; tentative D call: TRBD1 (6 bases). The germline gives CDR1 DFQATT, CDR2 SNEGSKA (reference sequence). The CDR3 extends over 13 amino acids. CDR3 DNA sequence: TGCAGTGCTGGGAGCGGGGGCGATTCACCCCCCCACTTT. Residues: CSAGSGGDSPPHF.

The CDR3 DNA is TGTGCCAGCAGGTTAACTGGAGGGAGGCCTTACAATGAGCAGTTCTTC. Translated, it gives CASRLTGGRPYNEQFF. V and J are TRBV12-3 or TRBV12-4 and TRBJ2-1; D perhaps matches TRBD2 (6 bases). Trimming stripped 6 bases from V and 4 bases from J, with 19 bases between. The length of the CDR3 is 16 residues.

V is TRBV6-1 and J is TRBJ2-7; D tentatively fits TRBD1 or TRBD2 (5 bases each). V was cut by 8 bases and J by 4 bases, with 18 bases left in between. Germline lookup yields CDR1 MNHNS and CDR2 SASEGT. This CDR3 has 14 amino acids. The CDR3 reads CASPQVGAPYEQYF. The DNA of the CDR3 is TGTGCCAGCCCCCAGGTCGGGGCCCCGTACGAGCAGTACTTC.

In its sample, this clonotype was seen a few times. The chain joins TRBV5-1 to TRBJ1-6, with a tentative D call TRBD1 (6 bases). V was clipped by 0 bases and J by 10 bases, with 11 bases between them. This CDR3 spans 14 amino acids. CDR1 and CDR2 (germline): SGHRS, YFSETQ. In DNA form, the CDR3 reads TGCGCCAGCAGCTTGGCACAGGGTGGATCACCCCTCCACTTT. Translating it yields CASSLAQGGSPLHF.

Many counts were recorded for this clonotype. V gene TRBV7-9 combines with J gene TRBJ1-1; D ambiguous. Per the germline V gene, CDR1 is SEHNR and CDR2 is FQNEAQ (reference sequence). Trimming left V 2 bases short and J 0 bases short, with 7 bases between. The CDR3 has 14 amino acids. The CDR3 DNA follows: TGTGCCAGCAGCTTAAGTAGGCTGAACACTGAAGCTTTCTTT. Translating it yields CASSLSRLNTEAFF. The full variable domain, with the rest looked up from reference TRBV7-9 and TRBJ1-1, is DTGVSQNPRHKITKRGQNVTFRCDPISEHNRLYWYRQTLGQGPEFLTYFQNEAQLEKSRLLSDRFSAERPKGSFSTLEIQRTEQGDSAMYLCASSLSRLNTEAFFGQGTRLTVV.

This clonotype occurred many times. V gene TRBV3-1 combines with J gene TRBJ2-7, with 7 bases matching TRBD2. The germline gives CDR1 LGHDT, CDR2 YNNKEL (reference sequence). The length of the CDR3 is 12 residues. J lost 3 bases, V lost 4 bases, and 0 bases had no gene match. CDR3 region: CASSRTSYEQYF. The CDR3 DNA sequence: TGTGCCAGCAGCCGGACTAGCTACGAGCAGTACTTC.

This clonotype was seen repeatedly, ten times or more. The CDR3 DNA follows: TGCAGTGCTAACAGGGCTGGAAACACCATATATTTT. This translates into CSANRAGNTIYF. The rearrangement joins TRBV20-1 to TRBJ1-3, with D tentatively TRBD1 (6 bases). Per the germline V gene, CDR1 is DFQATT and CDR2 is SNEGSKA (reference sequence). The CDR3 has 12 residues. The germline V and J ends were trimmed by 4 bases and 2 bases, with 6 bases remaining between them.